Given below is one T cell receptor (beta chain) in context. Its antigen is still unknown. Looked up from germline, CDR1 is SGHRS and CDR2 is YFSETQ. The CDR3 has 14 residues. The V gene end was trimmed by 5 bases and the J gene end by 7 bases; junction bases not matched to a gene: 9. This sample was included in a study of cytomegalovirus exposure and HLA in healthy donors. Overall study: A previous analysis identified more than 100 million unique TCR beta sequences derived from some 200 million T cells.

Study findings and constraints: Among the most significant clusters, several appeared linked to common viral pathogens in a later analysis.

A multiplex PCR was run with 60 Vbeta primers and 13 Jbeta primers. Only in-frame clones appear in the TCRdb table, and some are missing; sequencing was by immunoSEQ multiplex PCR. The sample lists fewer than 110,000 clones, approximately 80% occurring once. This TCR was recovered from a male donor in good health and CMV-seronegative. The chain recombines TRBV5-1 with TRBJ1-2; 9 nucleotides line up with TRBD1. What was sequenced was PBMCs. Here the CDR3 DNA reads TGCGCCAGCAGACTGACCGGGACAGGGAGTGGCTACACCTTC. Translated: CASRLTGTGSGYTF.